The 10 T cell receptor beta chains listed next were all sequenced from one sample in a study of T cells expressing NK-cell markers. TCRdb reanalyzed the 5' RACE reads, giving one entry per CDR3 protein sequence and no DNA. The sample has 440,000 or so distinct CDR3 sequences. Sequenced sample: blood T cells: a sorted CD56 or NKG2C T cell subset, CD4+ or CD8+ T cells, or bulk PBMC T cells (not recorded which). The receptors were sampled from a woman between 18 and 69 years old in good health.

The V gene is TRBV7-9, the J gene TRBJ2-7. Germline loops: CDR1 SEHNR, CDR2 FQNEAQ (reference sequence). This CDR3 region has 14 residues. The CDR3: CASSLSVPTYEQYF.

The V gene is TRBV30, the J gene TRBJ2-6. Germline-derived CDR1 and CDR2 are GTSNPN and SVGIG (reference sequence). This CDR3 comprises 15 residues. The CDR3 sequence: CASNVGYSGANVLTF. Full variable domain (missing parts from reference TRBV30 and TRBJ2-6): SQTIHQWPATLVQPVGSPLSLECTVEGTSNPNLYWYRQAAGRGLQLLFYSVGIGQISSEVPQNLSASRPQDRQFILSSKKLLLSDSGFYLCASNVGYSGANVLTFGAGSRLTVL.

The chain is built from TRBV15 and TRBJ2-2; TCRdb's D gene call, TRBD1, goes unchecked for lack of DNA. This CDR3 is built from 17 residues. Germline V gene sequence: CDR1 LNHNV, CDR2 YYDKDF (reference sequence). Here the CDR3 reads CATSTNPDRLRAGELFF.

The chain combines TRBV9 with TRBJ2-1; checking the TCRdb D call of TRBD2 is not possible without DNA. CDR3 length: 13 amino acids. In germline, CDR1 is SGDLS, CDR2 YYNGEE. This CDR3 is CASSSLVGNEQFF.

This sequence joins TRBV5-1 and TRBJ1-1. CDR3 length equals 15 residues. CDR1 and CDR2 (germline): SGHRS, YFSETQ. CDR3 region: CASSLLGQSGTEAFF.

The CDR3 loop is CASSPRGTPEAFF. The chain couples TRBV18 to TRBJ1-1. The CDR3 extends over 13 amino acids. Germline V gene data show CDR1 as KGHSH and CDR2 as LQKENI.

The J gene is TRBJ2-1, the V gene TRBV5-1; TCRdb indicates TRBD2, and absent DNA this call remains unverified. The CDR3 has 15 amino acids. Germline V gives CDR1 SGHRS, CDR2 YFSETQ. The CDR3 loop is CASSTTSGANNEQFF. Full variable domain (rest looked up from reference TRBV5-1 and TRBJ2-1): KAGVTQTPRYLIKTRGQQVTLSCSPISGHRSVSWYQQTPGQGLQFLFEYFSETQRNKGNFPGRFSGRQFSNSRSEMNVSTLELGDSALYLCASSTTSGANNEQFFGPGTRLTVL.

This rearrangement joins TRBV5-6 to TRBJ2-7; as DNA is missing, the TRBD1 call by TCRdb cannot be tested. Germline CDR1 SGHDT, CDR2 YYEEEE. This CDR3 is built from 15 residues. The CDR3 here is CASSLAGDVAYEQYF.

The chain's CDR3 is CASSLVGADFRTAFF. The rearrangement joins TRBV12-3 or TRBV12-4 to TRBJ1-1; there is no DNA to check the TCRdb D call of TRBD1. The length of the CDR3 is 15 residues.

The chain employs TRBV9 and TRBJ1-3. The germline V gene encodes CDR1 SGDLS and CDR2 YYNGEE. The CDR3 length is 16 residues. The chain's CDR3 is CASSVVGQGAGNTIYF.